A single sample is the source of the 30 T cell receptor beta chains below, sequenced in a study of cytomegalovirus exposure and HLA in healthy donors. Here immunoSEQ multiplex PCR was the method, and the copy in TCRdb shows in-frame clones only, minus some. The data show tens of thousands of clones, with 70% to 90% seen just once and roughly 3.8% held by the top ten. Input material: PBMCs. These receptor sequences come from a young woman in good health and CMV-seropositive.

The chain carries TRBV13 and TRBJ2-7, with 7 bases lining up with TRBD1. V lost 5 bases and J lost 2; bases outside the gene matches: 6. The CDR3 totals 14 residues. Germline V gives CDR1 PRHDT, CDR2 FYEKMQ (reference sequence). The chain's CDR3 is CASSARDRAYEQYF. CDR3 bases: TGTGCCAGCAGCGCCCGGGACAGAGCCTACGAGCAGTACTTC.

V gene TRBV2 combines with J gene TRBJ1-3; a weak D match, TRBD1 (5 bases). CDR1 and CDR2 (germline): SNHLY, FYNNEI. The CDR3 consists of 17 residues. Trimming stripped 2 bases from V and 9 bases from J, with 23 bases between. CDR3 sequence: CASSETRTRATAGTIYF. The CDR3 DNA sequence: TGTGCCAGCAGTGAAACCAGGACACGAGCTACAGCCGGCACCATATATTTT.

CDR3 region: CASSWKPGTTGTGELFF. DNA of the CDR3: TGTGCCAGCAGCTGGAAACCCGGGACAACGGGCACCGGGGAGCTGTTTTTT. This rearrangement joins TRBV7-8 to TRBJ2-2, with a possible D match to TRBD1 (6 bases). Germline CDR1 SGHVS, CDR2 FQNEAQ. V was pared by 4 bases and J by 4 bases, with 19 bases between. This CDR3 has 17 amino acids.

The chain uses TRBV28 and TRBJ2-7; TRBD2 matches 8 bases. The CDR3 is 14 amino acids. CDR1 is MDHEN and CDR2 is SYDVKM in the germline V gene. Unmatched junction bases numbered 9, after V lost 8 bases and J lost 3 bases. The CDR3 reads CASYGRGIIYEQYF. For the CDR3, the DNA is TGTGCCAGCTACGGGAGGGGGATTATCTACGAGCAGTACTTC.

V usage is TRBV29-1 and J usage is TRBJ2-1, with 9 bases lining up with TRBD1. This CDR3 contains 16 residues. Germline loops: CDR1 SQVTM, CDR2 ANQGSEA. J gave up 2 bases and V 6 bases, and 11 bases lay outside the gene matches. CDR3 coding DNA: TGCAGCGTCGACAACCGGGACAGGGAGCCCTACAATGAGCAGTTCTTC. Its protein product is CSVDNRDREPYNEQFF.

This chain links TRBV6-5 with TRBJ2-3, with D possibly being TRBD2 (6 bases). The CDR3 totals 15 residues. Per the germline V gene, CDR1 is MNHEY and CDR2 is SVGAGI. Trimming pared 0 bases from V and 5 bases from J, leaving 12 bases between. CDR3 nucleotide sequence: TGTGCCAGCAGTTACTCGGGTAGCGGAGGAGATACGCAGTATTTT. Translating it yields CASSYSGSGGDTQYF.

The rearrangement uses TRBV23-1 and TRBJ2-5; 7 nucleotides line up with TRBD1. TRBV23-1 is classed as an ORF, of uncertain function. The CDR3 contains 17 residues. Trimming took 2 bases from V and 4 from J; bases not matched to a gene: 13. DNA of the CDR3: TGCGCCAGCAGTCAAAAAACCCCTCGGACAGGTAGAGAGACCCAGTACTTC. This gives the protein CASSQKTPRTGRETQYF.

V and J are TRBV7-6 and TRBJ2-1; TRBD2 agrees at 10 bases. J lost 9 bases, V lost 1 base, and 6 bases had no gene match. Germline-derived CDR1 and CDR2 are SGHVS and FNYEAQ. The CDR3 contains 15 residues. CDR3 loop: CASSLGSSGSGEQFF. The DNA of the CDR3 is TGTGCCAGCAGCTTAGGGTCTAGCGGGAGTGGTGAGCAGTTCTTC.

The V call is TRBV10-1, the J call TRBJ1-1; D is unclear. The CDR3 consists of 8 residues. Germline CDR1 WNHNN, CDR2 SYGVQD (reference sequence). Trimming removed 6 bases at V and 10 bases at J, with 3 bases between. The CDR3 loop reads CASSRAFF. As DNA, the CDR3 is TGCGCCAGCAGCAGAGCTTTCTTT.

The rearrangement joins TRBV6-4 to TRBJ2-3; TRBD1 is a possible D gene (5 bases). Deletions cut 3 bases from V and 2 bases from J, with 6 bases between. Germline V gene sequence: CDR1 MRHNA, CDR2 SNTAGT. This CDR3 has 13 residues. The CDR3 DNA reads as TGTGCCAGCAGTGAAGGGGACACAGATACGCAGTATTTT. This codes for CASSEGDTDTQYF.

This clone was picked up a small number of times. The V and J genes are TRBV19 and TRBJ1-2; 9 nucleotides line up with TRBD1. Germline loops: CDR1 LNHDA, CDR2 SQIVND (reference sequence). V trimming: 1 base; J trimming: 5 bases; junction bases outside the gene matches: 5. CDR3 length: 15 amino acids. The CDR3 is CASSIGTGDSYGYTF. The CDR3 DNA reads TGTGCCAGTAGTATAGGGACAGGGGACTCTTATGGCTACACCTTC.

V is TRBV27 and J is TRBJ2-3, with TRBD2 matching over 14 bases. Germline CDR1 reads MNHEY; CDR2 reads SMNVEV (reference sequence). The CDR3 is made up of 17 amino acids. V shed 4 bases, J shed 5 bases, and the junction held 8 bases outside the gene matches. The CDR3 protein is CASSSLEGLAGEDTQYF. CDR3 DNA sequence: TGTGCCAGCAGTTCCCTCGAGGGACTAGCGGGAGAAGATACGCAGTATTTT.

The CDR3 region has the DNA TGTGCCTGCGGAGAGGGCGGGGGAACTGAAGCTTTCTTT. Protein sequence: CACGEGGGTEAFF. This chain joins TRBV25-1 and TRBJ1-1; tentative D call: TRBD1 (5 bases). The germline V and J ends were trimmed by 11 bases and 5 bases, with 18 bases remaining between them. The CDR3 totals 13 residues. CDR1 is MGHDK, CDR2 SYGVNS, per germline.

V and J are TRBV25-1 and TRBJ2-5; D is possibly TRBD2 (7 bases). Germline assignment: CDR1 MGHDK and CDR2 SYGVNS. The CDR3 loop spans 15 amino acids. Trimming cost V 2 bases and J 3 bases, with 13 bases left between them. In DNA, the CDR3 is TGTGCCAGCAGTGAAGGTGGGAGGGGGGAAGAGACCCAGTACTTC. As protein: CASSEGGRGEETQYF.

The J gene is TRBJ2-7, the V gene TRBV2, with TRBD2 matching over 12 bases. V was clipped by 10 bases and J by 3 bases; unmatched bases: 10. The CDR3 consists of 15 residues. Per the germline V gene, CDR1 is SNHLY and CDR2 is FYNNEI. DNA of the CDR3: TGTGCCATCATCGGACTAGCGGGGACTTTCTACGAGCAGTACTTC. It codes for CAIIGLAGTFYEQYF.

This clone has a handful of counts. This chain joins TRBV6-1 and TRBJ2-5; 10 bases align to TRBD1. CDR3 length equals 16 residues. Germline CDR1 reads MNHNS; CDR2 reads SASEGT. V shed 2 bases, J shed 3 bases, and the junction held 6 bases outside the gene matches. Here the CDR3 DNA reads TGTGCCAGCAGTGAACCCCCGGGACAGGGGAAAGAGACCCAGTACTTC. Residues: CASSEPPGQGKETQYF.

The CDR3 sequence: CAWSVHSQETQYF. CDR3 in DNA: TGTGCCTGGAGTGTACATTCCCAAGAGACCCAGTACTTC. The V call is TRBV30, the J call TRBJ2-5; D gene uncertain. The germline V gene encodes CDR1 GTSNPN and CDR2 SVGIG (reference sequence). There are 13 residues in the CDR3. Between the trimmed V and J ends, which lost 0 bases and 1 base, there was a span of 6 bases.

This sequence joins TRBV5-1 and TRBJ2-7; weak D call: TRBD2 (5 bases). This CDR3 has 14 residues. Germline CDR1 reads SGHRS; CDR2 reads YFSETQ. Trimming cost V 0 bases and J 6 bases, with 13 bases left between them. This chain's CDR3 is CASSLVGELLEQYF. In DNA form, the CDR3 reads TGCGCCAGCAGCTTGGTCGGGGAGCTTCTCGAGCAGTACTTC.

This chain joins TRBV2 and TRBJ2-3; the D gene is possibly TRBD1 (6 bases). The CDR3 loop spans 15 amino acids. CDR1 SNHLY and CDR2 FYNNEI come from the germline V gene. V shed 7 bases and J shed 3 bases, with 17 bases lying between them. CDR3 region: CASIQTGFGTDTQYF. The CDR3 nucleotides read TGTGCCAGCATCCAAACAGGGTTCGGGACAGATACGCAGTATTTT.

V is TRBV4-3 and J is TRBJ1-1; TRBD1 matches at 8 bases. V shed 1 base, J shed 0 bases, and the junction held 1 base outside the gene matches. The CDR3 contains 15 residues. Germline V gene lookup returns CDR1 LGHNA and CDR2 YSLEER. For the CDR3, the DNA is TGCGCCAGCAGCCAAGGGACAGGGATGAACACTGAAGCTTTCTTT. Translated, it gives CASSQGTGMNTEAFF.

This clone turned up a few times. The chain uses TRBV6-1 and TRBJ2-3; 8 bases match TRBD1. This CDR3 is built from 14 residues. Losses at the gene ends were 8 bases for V and 4 bases for J; bases not matched to a gene: 8. CDR1 and CDR2 from the germline V gene are MNHNS and SASEGT. CDR3 loop: CASVNPTGADTQYF. The CDR3 coding sequence is TGTGCCAGCGTAAACCCGACAGGGGCAGATACGCAGTATTTT.

As concerns this clone: Mismatch with germline at one junction end may stem from a read error. J is TRBJ1-5 and V is TRBV7-7, with a possible D match to TRBD1 (6 bases). The CDR3 is made up of 16 amino acids. Looked up from germline, CDR1 is SSHAT and CDR2 is FNYEAQ (reference sequence). CDR3 bases: TGTGCTAGCAGCTTATGTTCAGGGGAAAGTAGTCAGCCCCAGCATTTT. This gives the protein CASSLCSGESSQPQHF.

V is TRBV29-1 and J is TRBJ1-2; 7 bases line up with TRBD1. V dropped 4 bases and J dropped 8; count of bases not matched to a gene: 7. The CDR3 has 12 amino acids. Germline V CDR1 and CDR2: SQVTM, ANQGSEA. The CDR3: CSVGDSYGGYTF. CDR3 coding DNA: TGCAGCGTTGGGGACAGCTATGGAGGCTACACCTTC.

V usage is TRBV30 and J usage is TRBJ2-5; D might be TRBD2 (5 bases). This CDR3 region has 11 residues. Germline CDR1 GTSNPN, CDR2 SVGIG (reference sequence). V lost 5 bases and J 5 bases, leaving 9 bases between the germline ends. The CDR3 nucleotides are TGTGCCTGGGGTGGCGGGGAGACCCAGTACTTC. Amino acid sequence: CAWGGGETQYF.

The V call is TRBV19, the J call TRBJ2-5; TRBD1 might be the D (6 bases). V was clipped by 3 bases and J by 5 bases, with 16 bases between them. This CDR3 spans 15 amino acids. CDR1 and CDR2 from the germline V gene are LNHDA and SQIVND (reference sequence). The DNA of the CDR3 is TGTGCCAGTAGTATCGGAGGTTCTCAGGGGGAGACCCAGTACTTC. Its translation: CASSIGGSQGETQYF.

The chain links TRBV12-1 to TRBJ2-3; the table gives TRBD2 as D, unverified against the DNA. TRBV12-1 is deemed a pseudogene. The CDR3 totals 16 residues. In DNA, the CDR3 is TGTGCCAGCAGCTCCGGACTAGCGACAAGCACAGATACGCAGTATTTT. This gives the protein CASSSGLATSTDTQYF.

J is TRBJ2-1 and V is TRBV18, with 8 bases lining up with TRBD2. With V trimmed by 2 bases and J by 5 bases, 14 bases remained unmatched. CDR3 size: 18 residues. CDR1 is KGHSH, CDR2 LQKENI, per germline. CDR3 in DNA: TGTGCCAGCTCACCAATTTCAGCGGGGGCCTTAGGCCACAATGAGCAGTTCTTC. Its protein product is CASSPISAGALGHNEQFF. Using reference TRBV18 and TRBJ2-1 for the parts outside the CDR3, the full variable domain is NAGVMQNPRHLVRRRGQEARLRCSPMKGHSHVYWYRQLPEEGLKFMVYLQKENIIDESGMPKERFSAEFPKEGPSILRIQQVVRGDSAAYFCASSPISAGALGHNEQFFGPGTRLTVL.

The chain joins TRBV5-8 to TRBJ1-1, with 7 nucleotides matching TRBD1. This CDR3 has 15 residues. The V gene's germline CDR1 is SGHTS and CDR2 YDEGEE. The V and J ends lost 2 bases and 1 base, in that order; junction bases with no gene match: 5. The CDR3 is CASSLGTVRNTEAFF. DNA of the CDR3: TGTGCCAGCAGCTTAGGGACAGTAAGGAACACTGAAGCTTTCTTT. The full variable domain, with the rest looked up from reference TRBV5-8 and TRBJ1-1, is EAGVTQSPTHLIKTRGQQATLRCSPISGHTSVYWYQQALGLGLQFLLWYDEGEERNRGNFPPRFSGRQFPNYSSELNVNALELEDSALYLCASSLGTVRNTEAFFGQGTRLTVV.

This chain joins TRBV29-1 and TRBJ2-5, with D maybe TRBD2 (6 bases). Looked up from germline, CDR1 is SQVTM and CDR2 is ANQGSEA. The CDR3 is 13 amino acids. Trimming cost V 2 bases and J 5 bases, with 12 bases left between them. Written as DNA, the CDR3 is TGCAGCGTTGAACCGGGGGTTTCGGAGACCCAGTACTTC. As protein: CSVEPGVSETQYF.

The chain links TRBV4-3 to TRBJ1-2; 9 bases fit TRBD1. Losses at the gene ends were 0 bases for V and 6 bases for J; bases not matched to a gene: 5. Germline V gene lookup returns CDR1 LGHNA and CDR2 YSLEER. The CDR3 covers 15 residues. The CDR3 spells CASSQDWGQGNGYTF. The CDR3 DNA reads as TGCGCCAGCAGCCAAGATTGGGGACAGGGAAATGGCTACACCTTC.